Below, 6 T cell receptor beta chains from the same sample are listed, as sequenced in a study of T cells after yellow fever vaccination. Each CDR3 protein is one row after TCRdb ran MiXCR on the 5' RACE reads. The sample records about 45,000 distinct CDR3 sequences, roughly 7% being singletons. This specimen consisted of CD8+ T cells not binding an NS4B(214-222) dextramer, sorted from PBMCs, obtained 45 days after the yellow fever booster vaccination. The receptors come from a man aged 25 to 45 who received the YFV17D yellow fever vaccine.

This clonotype was detected ten times or more. CDR3 loop: CSVESTVTDTQYF. As DNA, the CDR3 is TGCAGCGTTGAATCCACAGTCACAGATACGCAGTATTTT. V and J are TRBV29-1 and TRBJ2-3; D call uncertain. The CDR3 runs 13 residues. Trimming took off 2 bases at V and 2 bases at J, with 8 bases between the two ends. Germline assignment: CDR1 SQVTM and CDR2 ANQGSEA.

This clonotype was counted ten times or more. V gene TRBV7-9 combines with J gene TRBJ2-5; TRBD1 or TRBD2 may be the D gene (6 bases each). This CDR3 has 14 amino acids. V dropped 6 bases and J dropped 2 bases, with 13 bases sitting between them. Germline CDR1 is SEHNR and CDR2 is FQNEAQ (reference sequence). In DNA form, the CDR3 reads TGTGCCAGCAGGGGTACAGGGAGGCAAGAGACCCAGTACTTC. Protein sequence: CASRGTGRQETQYF.

This clonotype has ten or more counts. The chain links TRBV29-1 to TRBJ2-5; D possibly corresponds to TRBD1 (5 bases). With 1 base removed from V and 0 bases from J, the gap between germline ends came to 9 bases. CDR1 is SQVTM and CDR2 is ANQGSEA in the germline V gene. The CDR3 is 14 residues long. The CDR3 DNA is TGCAGCGTTGAAGCGACAGAGTACCAAGAGACCCAGTACTTC. Its translation is CSVEATEYQETQYF.

On this clonotype: A much larger clone lies one base from this, so it may be a read error. The chain employs TRBV20-1 and TRBJ2-7; 7 positions agree with TRBD2. The CDR3 spans 13 residues. CDR1 is DFQATT and CDR2 is SNEGSKA in the germline V gene (reference sequence). The CDR3 spells CCAMGGNPYEQYF. In DNA form, the CDR3 reads TGCTGTGCTATGGGGGGGAACCCCTACGAGCAGTACTTC.

In its sample, this clonotype was seen many times. The chain couples TRBV13 to TRBJ2-1; D is unclear. Germline CDR1 PRHDT, CDR2 FYEKMQ (reference sequence). V dropped 8 bases and J dropped 0 bases, with 11 bases sitting between them. This CDR3 is built from 14 residues. CDR3 residues: CASELGNSYNEQFF. In DNA, the CDR3 is TGTGCCAGCGAACTGGGTAACTCCTACAATGAGCAGTTCTTC.

This clonotype was observed at least ten times. V and J are TRBV29-1 and TRBJ1-1, with D hard to call. Germline V gives CDR1 SQVTM, CDR2 ANQGSEA. Trimming took off 8 bases at V and 8 bases at J, with 6 bases between the two ends. The CDR3 contains 8 residues. Here the CDR3 reads CSPGEAFF. CDR3 nucleotide sequence: TGCAGCCCGGGGGAAGCTTTCTTT.